This T cell receptor (beta chain) was sequenced for a study of shared clonotypes between healthy human individuals (TCRdb year 2020). About the full investigation: The cohort included three men and a couple of women between 18 and 49 years of age. Per donor, three plates each were used for CD4 naive and CD4 memory, two for CD8 naive, and one for CD8 memory. To estimate repertoire size and how much clonotypes are shared between individuals, the study performed deep sequencing of blood TCR repertoires from a few healthy adults. To increase sequencing depth and limit assay-specific biases, TCR repertoire library preparation and sequencing were carried out by different laboratories using diverse techniques. Between about 0.94 and 8.9 billion PBMCs per donor were obtained by leukapheresis.

Of note for this clone: The target of this receptor is not known. It has no much larger one-base neighbor in the sample; base qualities were not kept.

What the authors observed across the whole study: Sampling was limited to blood, and TCR repertoires in tissue likely differ from TCR repertoires in blood. Because the study included only a small number of donors, the genetic and exposure-history diversity represented was limited. Based on pairwise subsampling, the degree of clonotype sharing among donors was expected to be affected by sequencing depth. Naive subsets generally had larger estimated clonotype richness than memory subsets. Sharing across four donors was observed for about 5% of naive CD4, 3.5% of naive CD8, over 2% of memory CD4, and around 0.4% of memory CD8 clonotypes. Clonotypes shared by all four sorted-subset donors showed higher generation probabilities than non-shared clonotypes. Incomplete sequencing was indicated by rarefaction of sorted-subset datasets, despite the large sequencing depth.

Using the deep immunoSEQ assay, multiplex PCR amplified TCR CDR3 regions from genomic DNA. Extracted genomic DNA from each cell subset was spread evenly across all wells of several immunoSEQ 96-well plates, with each plate serving as a replicate. For sorted subsets, about 0.2 ug genomic DNA, equal to 25,000 to 35,000 T cell genomes, was loaded into each replicate PCR. Purified libraries were quantified with a Qubit 3.0 fluorometer, sized on a Bioanalyzer 2100, and re-quantified with the KAPA Library Quantification kit. Every immunoSEQ 96-well plate was sequenced on a dedicated single-read 150-cycle Illumina NextSeq 550 flow cell. The authors' pipeline ran thus. Because only junctional sequences without quality scores were contained in the immunoSEQ output, filtering matching that applied to full-length reads could not be performed. Sequences were annotated with PyIR, a Python wrapper for IgBLAST v1.9, using IMGT germline references to assign V/J genes and CDR3. Any read was removed if the V/J assignment was weak (E-value above 1e-6), the CDR3 was missing, or the read contained stop codons, out-of-frame junctions, or ambiguous translated residues. A V3J clonotype was defined by an identical inferred V gene, J gene, and CDR3 amino acid sequence. Percentage overlap between repertoires was computed as shared unique clonotypes divided by the size of the smaller repertoire. Repertoire richness was assessed with RTK rarefaction, the Chao1 estimator, and Recon v2.1 estimates of unobserved clonotypes. Generation probabilities were computed with OLGA for all TCRbeta clonotypes obtained by the gDNA method from several donors. TCRdb limited this immuneACCESS table to in-frame rearrangements with V and J called. A share of clones is missing; checked studies link under half to unresolved V genes, and the rest is unexplained. D and trimming come from the DNA, and the V and J calls and clone size come from that table. The sample has fewer than 400,000 clones on record, around two thirds of them singletons. The top ten constitute 10% of the sample.

The donors were healthy, HIV-negative adults with no recently reported acute infections or vaccinations. Only Caucasian adults living in Nashville, Tennessee, USA were represented among the donors. CD4+ T cells were enriched by magnetic negative selection, after which naive cells were positively selected on CD45RA and the negative fraction was taken as the memory subset. Blood was collected by leukapheresis, and PBMCs were isolated by Ficoll-Histopaque density gradient centrifugation and then cryopreserved in liquid nitrogen vapor phase. Analytical flow cytometry was used to check the purity and quantity of each magnetically sorted T cell population. Each sorted fraction had its genomic DNA isolated and then quantified by UV absorbance on a Nanodrop 2000c. The receptor was derived from a young man in good health. The specimen sequenced was memory CD4+ T cells sorted from blood. In the paper's terms, the cell subset or site label means: CD45RA-negative fraction.

The nucleotide sequence is TGTGCCAGCACCCCCGGGAACAATCAGCCCCAGCATTTT. This codes for CASTPGNNQPQHF. Recombination connected TRBV2 to TRBJ1-5; the D segment cannot be called with confidence. From a lookup of the germline V gene, CDR1 and CDR2 are SNHLY and FYNNEI. The CDR3, from cysteine to phenylalanine, totals 13 residues. Only the CDR3 DNA stays, 39 bases, in frame from base 1. V sheds 7 bases and J sheds 3 bases, leaving 10 bases between their ends.